A selection of T cell receptor beta chains follows, all from one sample in a study of cytomegalovirus exposure and HLA in healthy donors. Measured with immunoSEQ multiplex PCR; TCRdb has only the in-frame clones, and not every one. The sample includes roughly 190,000 clones, more than 70% seen only once; the top ten take more than 4%. Sequencing was performed on PBMCs. All receptors derive from a man aged 25-45 years in good health and CMV-seropositive. The CDR3 runs from the conserved cysteine through the conserved F or W. D genes are given only for firm matches. Part of the rows lack a size; the others show once, few, many or a class for expanded clones.

d_gene	j_gene	abundance	v_gene	CDR3aa	CDR3nt
TRBD1	TRBJ2-7	-	TRBV27	CASIPTGSYEQYF	TGTGCCAGCATTCCGACAGGGTCCTACGAGCAGTACTTC
TRBD1	TRBJ1-6	-	TRBV19	CASSMTGANSPLHF	TGTGCCAGTAGTATGACAGGGGCTAATTCACCCCTCCACTTT
TRBD1	TRBJ1-5	-	TRBV4-2	CASSHGTGGANQPQHF	TGTGCCAGCAGCCACGGGACAGGGGGCGCCAATCAGCCCCAGCATTTT
-	TRBJ2-1	-	TRBV6-1	CASKKANNEQFF	TGTGCCAGCAAAAAAGCCAACAATGAGCAGTTCTTC
-	TRBJ1-5	-	TRBV6-1	CASSENQGLNQPQHF	TGTGCCAGCAGTGAAAATCAGGGGCTGAATCAGCCCCAGCATTTT
-	TRBJ1-5	few	TRBV7-4	CASSLAQKGRSCQPQHF	TGTGCCAGCAGCTTAGCGCAGAAAGGAAGGAGCTGTCAGCCCCAGCATTTT
-	TRBJ2-7	-	TRBV9	CASSVEAGYTLEQYF	TGTGCCAGCAGCGTAGAGGCGGGGTACACTCTCGAGCAGTACTTC
-	TRBJ1-4	few	TRBV6-6	CASSWDMNEKLFF	TGTGCCAGCAGTTGGGACATGAATGAAAAACTGTTTTTT
TRBD1	TRBJ1-2	once	TRBV5-1	CASSLLKGAFEGYTF	TGCGCCAGCAGCTTGTTGAAGGGGGCGTTCGAAGGCTACACCTTC
-	TRBJ2-3	-	TRBV6-5	CASSLQGPDTQYF	TGTGCCAGCAGCTTACAGGGCCCCGATACGCAGTATTTT
TRBD2	TRBJ2-7	-	TRBV12-5	CAAGRGVEQYF	TGTGCTGCCGGACGGGGGGTTGAGCAGTACTTC